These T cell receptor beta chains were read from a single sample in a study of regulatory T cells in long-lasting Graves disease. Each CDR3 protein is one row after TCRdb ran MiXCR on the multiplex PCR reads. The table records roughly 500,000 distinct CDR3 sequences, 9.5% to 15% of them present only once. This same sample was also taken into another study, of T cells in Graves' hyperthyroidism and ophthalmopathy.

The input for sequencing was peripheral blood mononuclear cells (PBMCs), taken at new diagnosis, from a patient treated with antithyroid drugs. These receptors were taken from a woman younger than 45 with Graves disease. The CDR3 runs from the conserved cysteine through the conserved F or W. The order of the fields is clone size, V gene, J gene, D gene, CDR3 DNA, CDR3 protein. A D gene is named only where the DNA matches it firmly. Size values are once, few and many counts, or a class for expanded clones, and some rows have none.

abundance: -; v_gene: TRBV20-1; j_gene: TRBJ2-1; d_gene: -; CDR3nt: TGCAGTGCTAGAGATATGCGGCGGGATCACAATGAGCAGTTCTTC; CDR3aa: CSARDMRRDHNEQFF
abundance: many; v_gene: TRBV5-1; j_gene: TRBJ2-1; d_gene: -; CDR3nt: TGCGCCAGCAGCATCCTTCCCGGCCACCTCGGCTACAATGAGCAGTTCTTC; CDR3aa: CASSILPGHLGYNEQFF
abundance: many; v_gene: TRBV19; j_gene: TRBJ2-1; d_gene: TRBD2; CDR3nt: TGTGCCAGTAGTATAGACAAGAGACTAGCGGGGGCCAATGAGCAGTTCTTC; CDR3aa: CASSIDKRLAGANEQFF
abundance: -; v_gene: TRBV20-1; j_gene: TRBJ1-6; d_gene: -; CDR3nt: TGCAGTGCTAGAGAGGGGAGTTCCTATAATTCACCCCTCCACTTT; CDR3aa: CSAREGSSYNSPLHF
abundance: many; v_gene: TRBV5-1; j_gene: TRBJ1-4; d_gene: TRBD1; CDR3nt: TGCGCCAGCAGCCCCGGACAGGGGGCAAGGGTCGAGAAACTGTTTTTT; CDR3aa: CASSPGQGARVEKLFF
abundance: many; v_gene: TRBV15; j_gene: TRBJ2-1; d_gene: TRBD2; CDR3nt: TGTGCCACCAGCAGAGATTGGACTAGCGGGACGCATGAGCAGTTCTTC; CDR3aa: CATSRDWTSGTHEQFF
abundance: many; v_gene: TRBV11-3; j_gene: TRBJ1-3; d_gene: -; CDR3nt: TGTGCCAGCAGCCAGGTTGGTTACGGACTCCTCTCTGGAAACACCATATATTTT; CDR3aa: CASSQVGYGLLSGNTIYF
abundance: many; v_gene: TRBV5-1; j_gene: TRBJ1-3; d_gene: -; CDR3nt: TGCGCCAGCAGCTCAGGGACCGGCTCTGGAAACACCATATATTTT; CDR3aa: CASSSGTGSGNTIYF
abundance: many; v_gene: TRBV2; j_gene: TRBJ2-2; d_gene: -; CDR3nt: TGTGCCAGCAAGGAGGGGCTAATGAACACCGGGGAGCTGTTTTTT; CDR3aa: CASKEGLMNTGELFF
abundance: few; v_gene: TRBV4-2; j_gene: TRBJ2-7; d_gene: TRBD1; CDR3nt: TGTGCCAGCAGCCAAGACACGTGGGGACAGGGGTACGAGCAGTACTTC; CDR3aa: CASSQDTWGQGYEQYF
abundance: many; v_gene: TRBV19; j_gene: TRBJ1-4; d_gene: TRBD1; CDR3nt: TGTGCCAGTAGTGCCTCTACAGGGGACCAAAATGAAAAACTGTTTTTT; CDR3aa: CASSASTGDQNEKLFF
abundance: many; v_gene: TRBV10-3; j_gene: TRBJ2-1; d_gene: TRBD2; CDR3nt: TGTGCCATCAGCCCGACTAGCGGGAGCCGGGTTGAGCAGTTCTTC; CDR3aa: CAISPTSGSRVEQFF
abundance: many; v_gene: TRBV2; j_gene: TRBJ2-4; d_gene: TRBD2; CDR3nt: TGTGCCAGCAGTCTCCCGGGACTAGCGGGAGGGCCGTCCAAAAACATTCAGTACTTC; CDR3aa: CASSLPGLAGGPSKNIQYF
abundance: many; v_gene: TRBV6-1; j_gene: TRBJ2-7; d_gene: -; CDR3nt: TGTGCCAGCAGATGGACGGCCGAAGGATCCTACGAGCAGTACTTC; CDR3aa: CASRWTAEGSYEQYF
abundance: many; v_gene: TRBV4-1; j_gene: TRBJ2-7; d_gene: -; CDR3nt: TGCGCCAGCAGCCTCTCAGGTACCCTAGCAGATGAGCAGTACTTC; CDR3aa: CASSLSGTLADEQYF
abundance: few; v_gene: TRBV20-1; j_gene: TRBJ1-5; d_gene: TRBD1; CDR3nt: TGCAGTGCTTGGGACAGGGCACAGCCCCAGCATTTT; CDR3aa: CSAWDRAQPQHF
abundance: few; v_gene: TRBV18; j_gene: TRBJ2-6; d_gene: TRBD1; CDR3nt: TGTGCCAGCTCACCACCGGGGGACAGGGAGGTCCTGACTTTC; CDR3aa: CASSPPGDREVLTF
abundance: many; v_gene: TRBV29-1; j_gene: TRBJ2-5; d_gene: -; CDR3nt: TGCAGCGCTGGGGCAGGGACCCAGTACTTC; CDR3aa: CSAGAGTQYF
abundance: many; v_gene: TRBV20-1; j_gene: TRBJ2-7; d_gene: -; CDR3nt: TGCAGTGCTAGAGCCCTAACCTACGAGCAGTACTTC; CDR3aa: CSARALTYEQYF
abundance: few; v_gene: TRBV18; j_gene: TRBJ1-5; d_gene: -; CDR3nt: TGTGCCAGCTCACCAGATGCGACAGTTTCAGGGACTCAGCCCCAGCATTTT; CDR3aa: CASSPDATVSGTQPQHF
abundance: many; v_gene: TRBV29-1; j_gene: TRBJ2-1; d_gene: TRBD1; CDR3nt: TGCAGCGTTGAAGAGGGACAGGGGGCCCACAATGAGCAGTTCTTC; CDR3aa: CSVEEGQGAHNEQFF
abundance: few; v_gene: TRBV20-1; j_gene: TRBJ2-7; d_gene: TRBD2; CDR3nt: TGCAGTGCTAGAGCCCTACTTGGGACTAGCGTTGCCTACGAGCAGTACTTC; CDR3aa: CSARALLGTSVAYEQYF
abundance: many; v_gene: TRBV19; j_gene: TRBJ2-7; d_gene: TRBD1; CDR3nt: TGTGCCAGTAGACAGACACAGGGGAACTACGAGCAGTACTTC; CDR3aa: CASRQTQGNYEQYF
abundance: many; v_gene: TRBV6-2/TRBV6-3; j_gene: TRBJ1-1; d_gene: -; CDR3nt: TGTGCCAGCAGGTATACAGGGCGAGGGGGGACTGAAGCTTTCTTT; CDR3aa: CASRYTGRGGTEAFF
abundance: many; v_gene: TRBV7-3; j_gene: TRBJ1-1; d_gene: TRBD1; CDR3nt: TGTGCCAGCAGCCTGGGACAGGAGGGTGAAGCTTTCTTT; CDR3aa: CASSLGQEGEAFF
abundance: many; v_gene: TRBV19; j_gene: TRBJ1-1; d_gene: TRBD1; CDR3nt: TGTGCCAGTACCCTCATACACGCCGACAGGGAAAGGGGTGAAGCTTTCTTT; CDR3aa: CASTLIHADRERGEAFF
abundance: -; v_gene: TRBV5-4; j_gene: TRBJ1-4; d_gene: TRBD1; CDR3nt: TGTGCCAGCAGCTACAGGGGTGGAGAAAAACTGTTTTTT; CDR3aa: CASSYRGGEKLFF
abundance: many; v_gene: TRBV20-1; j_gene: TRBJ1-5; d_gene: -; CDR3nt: TGCAGTGCTAGAGATCTGGTCAGCAGCGGCAATCAGCCCCAGCATTTT; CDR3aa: CSARDLVSSGNQPQHF
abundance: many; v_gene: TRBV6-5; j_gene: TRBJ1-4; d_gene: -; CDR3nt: TGTGCCAGCAGTTACTCAGGCGCAAATGCAAAACTGTTTTTT; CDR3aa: CASSYSGANAKLFF
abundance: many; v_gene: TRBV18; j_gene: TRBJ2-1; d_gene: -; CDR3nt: TGTGCCAGCTCATCCCCTGGCGGAGCTACAATGAATGAGCAGTTCTTC; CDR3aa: CASSSPGGATMNEQFF
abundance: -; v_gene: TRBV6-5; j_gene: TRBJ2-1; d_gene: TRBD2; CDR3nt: TGTGCCAGCAGTTACGGGGGTAGCGGGAGGTACAATGAGCAGTTCTTC; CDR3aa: CASSYGGSGRYNEQFF
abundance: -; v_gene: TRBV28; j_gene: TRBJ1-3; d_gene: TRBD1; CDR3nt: TGTGCCAGCAGCCTTACTTGGGACAGCTCTGGAAACACCATATATTTT; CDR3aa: CASSLTWDSSGNTIYF
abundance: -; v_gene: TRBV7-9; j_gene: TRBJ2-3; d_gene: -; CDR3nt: TGTGCCAGCAGCCCAGGGGACTTACGCACAGATACGCAGTATTTT; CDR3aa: CASSPGDLRTDTQYF
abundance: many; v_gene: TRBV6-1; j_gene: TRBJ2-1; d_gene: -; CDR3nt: TGTGCCAGCAGTGAAGGGGGGGGGCGGGAGTTTATTGAGCAGTTCTTC; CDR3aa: CASSEGGGREFIEQFF
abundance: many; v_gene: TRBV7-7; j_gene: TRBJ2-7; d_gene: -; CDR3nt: TGTGCTAGCAGCTTAGCGGCTGGACAGGCCTACGAGCAGTACTTC; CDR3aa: CASSLAAGQAYEQYF
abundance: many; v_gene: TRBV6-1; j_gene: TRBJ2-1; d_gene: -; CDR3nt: TGTGCCTCGAACGGGCAGGCCCTAGCGATTTCCTACAATGAGCAGTTCTTC; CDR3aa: CASNGQALAISYNEQFF
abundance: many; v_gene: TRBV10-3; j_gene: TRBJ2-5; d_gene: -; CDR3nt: TGTGCCTCGGCGAGGGAGGAGACCCAGTACTTC; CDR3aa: CASAREETQYF
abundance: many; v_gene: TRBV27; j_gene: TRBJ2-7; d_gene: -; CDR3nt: TGTGCCAGCAGTTTGGGCAGCGTAAAATCCTACGAGCAGTACTTC; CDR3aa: CASSLGSVKSYEQYF
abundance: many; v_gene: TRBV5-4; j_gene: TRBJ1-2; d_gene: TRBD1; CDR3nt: TGTGCCAGCAGCTTCTTAGGACAGGGCGTCTATGGCTACACCTTC; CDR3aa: CASSFLGQGVYGYTF
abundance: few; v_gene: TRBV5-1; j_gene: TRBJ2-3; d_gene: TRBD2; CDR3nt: TGCGCCAGCAGCTTGACAGGGAAGAGGACTAGCGGGAGTGGAGATACGCAGTATTTT; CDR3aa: CASSLTGKRTSGSGDTQYF
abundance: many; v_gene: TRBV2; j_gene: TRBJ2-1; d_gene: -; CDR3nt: TGTGCCAGCAGTCCCTACCTTAACAATGAGCAGTTCTTC; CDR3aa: CASSPYLNNEQFF